This T cell receptor (beta chain) was identified during a study of blood T cell repertoires in COVID-19. Study details: Researchers got acute and convalescent COVID-19 samples from the United States, Italy and Spain. Sample material is recorded as cDNA or gDNA derived from T cells, B-cell-depleted T cells, or PBMCs.

Authors' methods: Cell counts per sample came from amplifying reference gene primers. Sequencing was performed with immunoSEQ multiplex PCR; in TCRdb, only in-frame clones are kept and a portion is missing. V, J and clone size were drawn from that table, and D and trimming were deduced from the DNA. The sample lists tens of thousands of clones, 84% occurring once. The germline V gene has CDR1 KGHDR and CDR2 SFDVKD. The CDR3 is 16 amino acids. Trimming removed 4 bases from V and 0 bases from J, with 12 bases in between. This clone was detected a few times. The chain employs TRBV24-1 and TRBJ1-3; the D gene is possibly TRBD1 (5 bases). The sample was peripheral blood. The TCR sequence derives from a man in his 70s with acute or convalescent COVID-19. CDR3 sequence: CATSDRDSASGNTIYF. The DNA for the CDR3 is TGTGCCACCAGTGACCGTGACAGTGCCTCTGGAAACACCATATATTTT.